The rows below give T cell receptor beta chains drawn from one sample of a study of T cells in localized non-small cell lung cancer. The table came from immunoSEQ multiplex PCR; TCRdb's copy has only in-frame clones and leaves some out. The sample lists around 1,400 clones; 25% to 30% were seen once. Sequences were derived from normal lung tissue next to the tumor, sampled before any cancer treatment. The source of these receptors is a woman aged 18-55 years with stage III lung adenocarcinoma. CDR3s include the opening cysteine and the closing phenylalanine or tryptophan.

J,V,CDR3
TRBJ2-1,TRBV14,CASSPLGGRGNEQFF
TRBJ2-1,TRBV6-8,CAISPGQNNEQFF
TRBJ2-5,TRBV7-2,CASSFTGGETQYF
TRBJ1-1,TRBV6-8,CATRPNRGGNTEAFF
TRBJ2-5,TRBV6-8,CASRGTGGGETQYF
TRBJ2-5,TRBV6-8,CASTTSGGETQYF
TRBJ1-6,TRBV9,CASKGNNSPLHF
TRBJ2-7,TRBV29-1,CSVTWGGKSSYEQYF
TRBJ1-2,TRBV9,CASKANDYYGYTF
TRBJ2-7,TRBV6-8,CASSGGTADYEQYF
TRBJ1-6,TRBV19,CASSMYAREEPLHF
TRBJ2-1,TRBV11-3,CASSFGTGGAEQFF
TRBJ2-1,TRBV18,CASSPSDREGNHEQFF
TRBJ2-7,TRBV6-8,CASELQGVYEQYF
TRBJ1-1,TRBV9,CASSVDGMNTEAFF
TRBJ1-6,TRBV19,CASTSGGTYNSPLHF
TRBJ2-1,TRBV19,CASSGPPAGDEQFF
TRBJ2-7,TRBV19,CASSRGGPDTPYEQYF
TRBJ1-2,TRBV14,CASSQDSGQGIYGYTF
TRBJ2-3,TRBV18,CASSPPSSDTQYF
TRBJ2-5,TRBV11-3,CASSLEGRGTTQYF
TRBJ2-5,TRBV6-8,CASSPSRLETQYF
TRBJ1-2,TRBV29-1,CSVAPGTANYGYTF
TRBJ1-1,TRBV5-1,CASSLEGGNTEAFF
TRBJ1-4,TRBV15,CATSRGTVTNEKLFF
TRBJ2-1,TRBV12-5,CASGAYNEQFF